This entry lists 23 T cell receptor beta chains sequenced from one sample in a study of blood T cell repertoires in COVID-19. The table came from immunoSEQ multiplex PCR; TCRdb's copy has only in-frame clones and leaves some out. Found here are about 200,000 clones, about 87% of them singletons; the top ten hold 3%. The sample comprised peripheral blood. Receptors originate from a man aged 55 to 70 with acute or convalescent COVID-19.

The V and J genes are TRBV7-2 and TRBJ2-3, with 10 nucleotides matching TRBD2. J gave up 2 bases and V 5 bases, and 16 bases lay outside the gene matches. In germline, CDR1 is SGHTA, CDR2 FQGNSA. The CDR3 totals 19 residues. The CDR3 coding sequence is TGTGCCAGCAGCCGCCGGGTAGCGGGGGGCCCGATTGACACAGATACGCAGTATTTT. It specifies CASSRRVAGGPIDTDTQYF.

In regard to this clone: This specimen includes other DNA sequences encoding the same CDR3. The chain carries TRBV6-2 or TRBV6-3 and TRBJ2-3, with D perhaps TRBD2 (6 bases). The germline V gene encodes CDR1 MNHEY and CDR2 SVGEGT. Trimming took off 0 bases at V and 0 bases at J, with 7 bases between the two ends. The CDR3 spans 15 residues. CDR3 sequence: CASSYSGGSTDTQYF. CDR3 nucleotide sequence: TGTGCCAGCAGTTACTCCGGGGGTAGCACAGATACGCAGTATTTT.

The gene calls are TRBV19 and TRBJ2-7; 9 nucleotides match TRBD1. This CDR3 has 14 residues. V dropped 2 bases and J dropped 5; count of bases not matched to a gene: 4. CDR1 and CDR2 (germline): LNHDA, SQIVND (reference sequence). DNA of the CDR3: TGTGCCAGTAGTATAAGAGGACAGGGGAACGAGCAGTACTTC. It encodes CASSIRGQGNEQYF.

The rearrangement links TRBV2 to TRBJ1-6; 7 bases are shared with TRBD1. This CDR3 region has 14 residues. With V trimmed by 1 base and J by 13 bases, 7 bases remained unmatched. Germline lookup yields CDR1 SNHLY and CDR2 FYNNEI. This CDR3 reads CASSEGQGVKPLHF. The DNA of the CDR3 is TGTGCCAGCAGTGAAGGTCAGGGGGTAAAGCCCCTCCACTTT.

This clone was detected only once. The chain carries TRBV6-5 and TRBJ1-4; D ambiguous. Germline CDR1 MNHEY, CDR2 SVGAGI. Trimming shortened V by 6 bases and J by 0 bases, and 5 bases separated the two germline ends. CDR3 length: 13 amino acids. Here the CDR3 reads CASSQTTNEKLFF. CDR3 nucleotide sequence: TGTGCCAGCAGCCAGACAACTAATGAAAAACTGTTTTTT.

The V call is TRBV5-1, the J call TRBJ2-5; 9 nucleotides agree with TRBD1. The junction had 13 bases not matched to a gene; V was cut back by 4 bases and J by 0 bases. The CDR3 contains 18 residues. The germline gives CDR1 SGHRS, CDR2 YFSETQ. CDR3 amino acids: CASSDTGQGKTYQETQYF. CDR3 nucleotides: TGCGCCAGCAGCGACACCGGACAGGGGAAAACGTACCAAGAGACCCAGTACTTC.

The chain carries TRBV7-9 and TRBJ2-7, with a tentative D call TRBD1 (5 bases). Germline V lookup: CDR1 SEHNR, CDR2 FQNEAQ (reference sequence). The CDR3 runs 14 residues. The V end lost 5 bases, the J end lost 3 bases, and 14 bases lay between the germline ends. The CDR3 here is CASSADPGFYEQYF. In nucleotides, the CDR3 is TGTGCCAGCAGCGCCGACCCAGGGTTCTACGAGCAGTACTTC.

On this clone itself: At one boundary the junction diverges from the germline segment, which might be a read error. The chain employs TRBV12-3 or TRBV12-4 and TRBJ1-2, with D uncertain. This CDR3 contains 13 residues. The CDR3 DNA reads TGTGCCAGCTGTTTAAGCCATTTCTATGGCTACACCTTC. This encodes CASCLSHFYGYTF.

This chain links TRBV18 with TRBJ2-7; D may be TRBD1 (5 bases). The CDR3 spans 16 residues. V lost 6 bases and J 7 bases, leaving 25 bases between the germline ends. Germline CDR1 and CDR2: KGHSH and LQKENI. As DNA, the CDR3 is TGTGCCAGCTCCCCTTTTGGGCAGGGAAATTCTGAGGAGCAGTACTTC. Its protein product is CASSPFGQGNSEEQYF.

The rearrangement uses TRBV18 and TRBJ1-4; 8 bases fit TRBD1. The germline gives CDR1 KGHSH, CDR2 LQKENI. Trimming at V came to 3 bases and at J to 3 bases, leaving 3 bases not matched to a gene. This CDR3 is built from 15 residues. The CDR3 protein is CASSPGQGPNEKLFF. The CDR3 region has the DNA TGTGCCAGCTCACCCGGACAGGGACCTAATGAAAAACTGTTTTTT.

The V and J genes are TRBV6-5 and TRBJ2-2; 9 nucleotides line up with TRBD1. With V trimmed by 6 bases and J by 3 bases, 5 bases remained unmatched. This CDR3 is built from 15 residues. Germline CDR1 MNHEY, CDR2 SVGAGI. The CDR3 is CASSRQGGYTGELFF. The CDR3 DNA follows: TGTGCCAGCAGCCGACAGGGGGGGTACACCGGGGAGCTGTTTTTT.

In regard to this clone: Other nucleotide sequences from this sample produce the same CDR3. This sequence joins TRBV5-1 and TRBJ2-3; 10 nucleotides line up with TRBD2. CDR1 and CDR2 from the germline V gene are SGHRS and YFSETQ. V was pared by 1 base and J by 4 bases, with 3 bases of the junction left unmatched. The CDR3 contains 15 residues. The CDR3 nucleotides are TGCGCCAGCAGCTTGTTAGCGGGGGGCCCAGATACGCAGTATTTT. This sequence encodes CASSLLAGGPDTQYF.

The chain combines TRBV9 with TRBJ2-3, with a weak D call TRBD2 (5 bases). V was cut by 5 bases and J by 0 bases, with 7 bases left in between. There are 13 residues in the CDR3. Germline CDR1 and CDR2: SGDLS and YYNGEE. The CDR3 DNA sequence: TGTGCCAGCAGACGGACTAGCACAGATACGCAGTATTTT. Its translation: CASRRTSTDTQYF.

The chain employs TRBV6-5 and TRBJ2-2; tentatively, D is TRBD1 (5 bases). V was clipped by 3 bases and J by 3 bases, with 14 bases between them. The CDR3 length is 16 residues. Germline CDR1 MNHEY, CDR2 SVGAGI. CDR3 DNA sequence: TGTGCCAGCAGTTATTACTGGGGCGAAGACACCGGGGAGCTGTTTTTT. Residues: CASSYYWGEDTGELFF.

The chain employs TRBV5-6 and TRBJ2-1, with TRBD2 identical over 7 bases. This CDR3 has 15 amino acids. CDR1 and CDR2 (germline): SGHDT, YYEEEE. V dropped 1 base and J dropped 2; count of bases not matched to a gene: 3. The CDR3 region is CASSLSGAAYNEQFF. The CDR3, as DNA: TGTGCCAGCAGCTTGAGCGGGGCAGCCTACAATGAGCAGTTCTTC.

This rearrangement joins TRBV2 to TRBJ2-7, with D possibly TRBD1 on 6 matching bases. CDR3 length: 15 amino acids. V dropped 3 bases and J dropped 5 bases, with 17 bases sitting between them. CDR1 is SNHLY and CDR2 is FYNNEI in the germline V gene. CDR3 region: CASSDDRTVWDEQYF. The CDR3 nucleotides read TGTGCCAGCAGTGATGACAGGACCGTCTGGGACGAGCAGTACTTC. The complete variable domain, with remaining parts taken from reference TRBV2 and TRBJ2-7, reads EPEVTQTPSHQVTQMGQEVILRCVPISNHLYFYWYRQILGQKVEFLVSFYNNEISEKSEIFDDQFSVERPDGSNFTLKIRSTKLEDSAMYFCASSDDRTVWDEQYFGPGTRLTVT.

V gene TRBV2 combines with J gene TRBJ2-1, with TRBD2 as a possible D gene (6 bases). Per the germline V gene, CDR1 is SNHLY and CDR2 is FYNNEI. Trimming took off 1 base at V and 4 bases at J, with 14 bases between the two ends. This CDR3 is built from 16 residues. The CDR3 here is CASSEVRGAAYNEQFF. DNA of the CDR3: TGTGCCAGCAGTGAAGTCCGCGGGGCCGCGTACAATGAGCAGTTCTTC. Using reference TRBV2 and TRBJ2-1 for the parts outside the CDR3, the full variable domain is EPEVTQTPSHQVTQMGQEVILRCVPISNHLYFYWYRQILGQKVEFLVSFYNNEISEKSEIFDDQFSVERPDGSNFTLKIRSTKLEDSAMYFCASSEVRGAAYNEQFFGPGTRLTVL.

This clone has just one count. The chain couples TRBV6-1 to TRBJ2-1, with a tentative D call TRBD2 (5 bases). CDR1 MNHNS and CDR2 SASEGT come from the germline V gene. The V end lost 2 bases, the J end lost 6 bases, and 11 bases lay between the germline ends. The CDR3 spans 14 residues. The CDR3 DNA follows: TGTGCCAGCAGTGAATGGGGAGCGGTCAATGAGCAGTTCTTC. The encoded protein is CASSEWGAVNEQFF.

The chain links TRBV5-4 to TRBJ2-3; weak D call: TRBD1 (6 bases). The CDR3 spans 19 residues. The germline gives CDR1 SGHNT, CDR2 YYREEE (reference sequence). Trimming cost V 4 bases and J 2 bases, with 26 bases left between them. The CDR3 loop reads CASSVPGHRIPVITDTQYF. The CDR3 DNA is TGTGCCAGCAGCGTCCCGGGACACAGAATCCCAGTAATCACAGATACGCAGTATTTT.

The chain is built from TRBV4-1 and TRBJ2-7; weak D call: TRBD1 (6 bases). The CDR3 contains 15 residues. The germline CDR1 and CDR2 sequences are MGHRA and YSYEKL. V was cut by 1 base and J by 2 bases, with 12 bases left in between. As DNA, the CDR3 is TGCGCCAGCAGCCAAGGAGGACAGATGACCTACGAGCAGTACTTC. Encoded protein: CASSQGGQMTYEQYF.

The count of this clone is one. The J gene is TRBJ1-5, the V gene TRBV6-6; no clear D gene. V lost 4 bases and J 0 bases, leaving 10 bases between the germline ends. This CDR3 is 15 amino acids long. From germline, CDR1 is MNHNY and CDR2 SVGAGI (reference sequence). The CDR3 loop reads CASSSLSNSNQPQHF. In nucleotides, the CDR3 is TGTGCCAGCAGTTCCCTATCGAATAGCAATCAGCCCCAGCATTTT.

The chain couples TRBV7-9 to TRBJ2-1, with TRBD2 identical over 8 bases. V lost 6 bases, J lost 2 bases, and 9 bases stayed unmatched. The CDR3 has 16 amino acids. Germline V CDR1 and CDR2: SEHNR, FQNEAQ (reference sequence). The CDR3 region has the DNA TGTGCCAGCAGGGACGGACTAGCCGATACCTACAATGAGCAGTTCTTC. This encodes CASRDGLADTYNEQFF.

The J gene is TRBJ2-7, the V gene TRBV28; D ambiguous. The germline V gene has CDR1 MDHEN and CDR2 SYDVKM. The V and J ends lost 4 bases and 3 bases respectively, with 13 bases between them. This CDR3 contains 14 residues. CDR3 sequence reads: CASSSLRRSYEQYF. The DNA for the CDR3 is TGTGCCAGCAGTTCCCTCCGAAGGAGCTACGAGCAGTACTTC.